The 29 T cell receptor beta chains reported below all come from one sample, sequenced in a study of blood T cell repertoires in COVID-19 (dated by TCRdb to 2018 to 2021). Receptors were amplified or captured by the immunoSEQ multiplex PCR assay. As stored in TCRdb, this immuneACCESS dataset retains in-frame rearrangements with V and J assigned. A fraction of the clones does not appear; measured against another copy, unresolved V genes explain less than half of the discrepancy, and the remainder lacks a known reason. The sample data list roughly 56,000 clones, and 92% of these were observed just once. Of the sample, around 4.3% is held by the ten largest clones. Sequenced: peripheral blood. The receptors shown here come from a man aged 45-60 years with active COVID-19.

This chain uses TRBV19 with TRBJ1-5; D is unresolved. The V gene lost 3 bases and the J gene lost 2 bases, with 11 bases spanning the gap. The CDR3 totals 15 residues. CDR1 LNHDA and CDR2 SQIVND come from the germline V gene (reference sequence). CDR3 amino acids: CASSIQYRGNQPQHF. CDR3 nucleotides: TGTGCCAGTAGTATCCAGTATCGGGGCAATCAGCCCCAGCATTTT.

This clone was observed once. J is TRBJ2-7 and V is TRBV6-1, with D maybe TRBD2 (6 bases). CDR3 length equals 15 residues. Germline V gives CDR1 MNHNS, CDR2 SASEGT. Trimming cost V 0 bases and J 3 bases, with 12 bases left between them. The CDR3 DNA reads TGTGCCAGCAGTGAAGCCGTGGGGGGAGTCTACGAGCAGTACTTC. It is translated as CASSEAVGGVYEQYF.

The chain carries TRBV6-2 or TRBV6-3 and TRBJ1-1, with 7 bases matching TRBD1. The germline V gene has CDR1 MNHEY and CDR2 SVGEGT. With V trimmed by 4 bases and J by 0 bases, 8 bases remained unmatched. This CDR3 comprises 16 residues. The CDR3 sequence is CASSLGTASMNTEAFF. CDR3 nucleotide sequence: TGTGCCAGCAGTTTGGGGACAGCGAGCATGAACACTGAAGCTTTCTTT.

CDR3 sequence (DNA): TGTGCCAGTTTACCCACAGGGGCGGCGGGCTATGGCTACACCTTC. Its translation: CASLPTGAAGYGYTF. V is TRBV19 and J is TRBJ1-2, with 7 bases aligning to TRBD1. The CDR3 runs to 15 residues. V was clipped by 8 bases and J by 4 bases; unmatched bases: 13. Looked up from germline, CDR1 is LNHDA and CDR2 is SQIVND (reference sequence).

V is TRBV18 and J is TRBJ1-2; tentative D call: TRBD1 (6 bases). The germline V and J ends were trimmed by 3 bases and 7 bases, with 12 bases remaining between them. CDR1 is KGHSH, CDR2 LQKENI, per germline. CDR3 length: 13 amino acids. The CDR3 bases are TGTGCCAGCTCACCCATGGGGGCTTCTGGCTACACCTTC. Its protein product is CASSPMGASGYTF.

CDR3 DNA sequence: TGTGCCAGCAGTTACGACAGCGGGGGGGCTTCTACACTAAGGAACGAGCAGTACTTC. Its protein product is CASSYDSGGASTLRNEQYF. V and J are TRBV6-2 or TRBV6-3 and TRBJ2-7; 10 bases agree with TRBD2. Germline CDR1 MNHEY, CDR2 SVGEGT. The CDR3 contains 19 residues. The junction had 18 bases not matched to a gene; V was cut back by 2 bases and J by 5 bases.

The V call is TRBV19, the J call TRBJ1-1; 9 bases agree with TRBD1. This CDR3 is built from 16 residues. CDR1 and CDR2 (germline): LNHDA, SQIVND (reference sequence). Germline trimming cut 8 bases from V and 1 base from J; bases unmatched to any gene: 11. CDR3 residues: CASLGRTGAQNTEAFF. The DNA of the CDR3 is TGTGCCAGTCTTGGCCGGACAGGGGCCCAGAACACTGAAGCTTTCTTT.

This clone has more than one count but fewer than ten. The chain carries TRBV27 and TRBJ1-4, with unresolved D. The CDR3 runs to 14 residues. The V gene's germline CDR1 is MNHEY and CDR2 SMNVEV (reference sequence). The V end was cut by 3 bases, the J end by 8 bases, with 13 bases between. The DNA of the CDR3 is TGTGCCAGCAGTTTGGGCCCCGACCCCGAAAAACTGTTTTTT. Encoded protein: CASSLGPDPEKLFF.

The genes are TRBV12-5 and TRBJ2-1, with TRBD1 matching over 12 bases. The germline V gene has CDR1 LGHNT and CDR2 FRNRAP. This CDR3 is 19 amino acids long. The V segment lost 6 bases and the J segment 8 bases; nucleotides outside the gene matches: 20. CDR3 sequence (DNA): TGTGCTAGTGGCCAATCCCGGGACAGGGGGCGTTCCGGTACGGATGAGCAGTTCTTC. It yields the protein CASGQSRDRGRSGTDEQFF.

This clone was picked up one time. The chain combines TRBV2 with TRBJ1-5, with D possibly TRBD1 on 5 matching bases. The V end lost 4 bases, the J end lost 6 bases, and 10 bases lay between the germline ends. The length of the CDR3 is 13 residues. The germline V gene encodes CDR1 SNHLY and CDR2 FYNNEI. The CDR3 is CASSGQLFQPQHF. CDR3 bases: TGTGCCAGCAGTGGACAGCTCTTTCAGCCCCAGCATTTT.

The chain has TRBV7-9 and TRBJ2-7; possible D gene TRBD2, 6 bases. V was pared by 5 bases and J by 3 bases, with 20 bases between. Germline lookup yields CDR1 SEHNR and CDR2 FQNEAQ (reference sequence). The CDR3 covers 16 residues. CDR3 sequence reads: CASSPRGTQYFYEQYF. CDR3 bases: TGTGCCAGCAGCCCGCGAGGGACTCAATACTTCTACGAGCAGTACTTC.

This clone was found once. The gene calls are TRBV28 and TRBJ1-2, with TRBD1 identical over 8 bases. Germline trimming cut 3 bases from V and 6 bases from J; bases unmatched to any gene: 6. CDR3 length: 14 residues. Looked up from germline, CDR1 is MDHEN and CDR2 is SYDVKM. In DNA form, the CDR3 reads TGTGCCAGCAGTTTGACAGGGGAGAGGAATGGCTACACCTTC. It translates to CASSLTGERNGYTF.

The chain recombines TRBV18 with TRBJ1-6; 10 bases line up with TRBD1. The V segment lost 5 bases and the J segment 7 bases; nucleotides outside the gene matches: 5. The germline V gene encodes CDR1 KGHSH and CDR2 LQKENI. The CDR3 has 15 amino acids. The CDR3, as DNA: TGTGCCAGCTCAGCTACGGGACAGGGGAATTCACCCCTCCACTTT. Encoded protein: CASSATGQGNSPLHF.

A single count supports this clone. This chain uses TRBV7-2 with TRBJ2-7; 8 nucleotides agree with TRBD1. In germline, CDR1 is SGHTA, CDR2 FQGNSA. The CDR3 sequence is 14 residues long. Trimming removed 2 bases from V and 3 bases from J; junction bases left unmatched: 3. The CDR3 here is CASSLKDRGYEQYF. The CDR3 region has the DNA TGTGCCAGCAGCTTAAAAGACAGGGGCTACGAGCAGTACTTC.

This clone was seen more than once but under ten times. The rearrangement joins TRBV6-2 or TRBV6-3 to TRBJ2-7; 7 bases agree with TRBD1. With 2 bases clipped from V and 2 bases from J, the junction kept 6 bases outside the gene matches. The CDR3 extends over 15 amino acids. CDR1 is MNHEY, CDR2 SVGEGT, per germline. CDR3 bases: TGTGCCAGCAGTTACGGGAGACAGGGTGCCTACGAGCAGTACTTC. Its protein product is CASSYGRQGAYEQYF.

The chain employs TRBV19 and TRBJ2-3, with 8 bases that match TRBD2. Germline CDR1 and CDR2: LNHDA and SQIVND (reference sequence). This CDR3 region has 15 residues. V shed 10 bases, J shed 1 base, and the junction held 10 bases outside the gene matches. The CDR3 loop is CATSGGSPGTDTQYF. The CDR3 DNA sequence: TGTGCCACCTCGGGGGGGAGTCCAGGCACAGATACGCAGTATTTT.

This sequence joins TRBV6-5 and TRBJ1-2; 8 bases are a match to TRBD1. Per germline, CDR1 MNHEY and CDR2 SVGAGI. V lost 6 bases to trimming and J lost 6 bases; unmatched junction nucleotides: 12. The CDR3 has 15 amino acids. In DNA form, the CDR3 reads TGTGCCAGCAGAGAGACAGGGGCAGAGAGGGATGGCTACACCTTC. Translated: CASRETGAERDGYTF.

The CDR3 protein is CASSYSLTGKPPNDGYTF. As DNA, the CDR3 is TGTGCCAGCAGTTACTCGCTGACAGGGAAGCCTCCCAATGATGGCTACACCTTC. V usage is TRBV6-2 or TRBV6-3 and J usage is TRBJ1-2; the match to TRBD1 covers 7 bases. V shed 0 bases, J shed 6 bases, and the junction held 16 bases outside the gene matches. CDR3 length equals 18 residues. Germline V gives CDR1 MNHEY, CDR2 SVGEGT.

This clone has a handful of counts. The CDR3 region is CASSSGDSPLHF. CDR3 DNA: TGTGCCAGCAGCTCAGGGGATTCACCCCTCCACTTT. The chain joins TRBV7-2 to TRBJ1-6, with D perhaps TRBD1 (6 bases). Trimming shortened V by 4 bases and J by 8 bases, and 6 bases separated the two germline ends. CDR1 and CDR2 (germline): SGHTA, FQGNSA. The CDR3 runs to 12 residues.

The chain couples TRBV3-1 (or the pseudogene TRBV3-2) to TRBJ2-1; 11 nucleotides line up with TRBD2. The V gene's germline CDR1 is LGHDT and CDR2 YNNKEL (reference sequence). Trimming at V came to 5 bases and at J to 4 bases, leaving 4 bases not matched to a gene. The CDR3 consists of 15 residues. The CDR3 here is CASSYRLAGYNEQFF. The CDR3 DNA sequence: TGTGCCAGCAGCTACCGACTAGCGGGGTACAATGAGCAGTTCTTC.

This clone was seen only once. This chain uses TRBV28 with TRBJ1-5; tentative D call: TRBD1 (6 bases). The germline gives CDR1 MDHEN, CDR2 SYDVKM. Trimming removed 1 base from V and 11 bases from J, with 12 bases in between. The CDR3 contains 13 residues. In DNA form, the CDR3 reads TGTGCCAGCAGTTTATCTCCCAGGGGCTCCCAGCATTTT. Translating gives CASSLSPRGSQHF.

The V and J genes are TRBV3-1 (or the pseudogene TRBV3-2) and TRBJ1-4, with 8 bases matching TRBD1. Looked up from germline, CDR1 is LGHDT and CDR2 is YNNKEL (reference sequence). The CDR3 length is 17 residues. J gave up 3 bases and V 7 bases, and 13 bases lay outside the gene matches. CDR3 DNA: TGTGCCAGCATGGAGTGGCCAGGGGGCGAAGCTAATGAAAAACTGTTTTTT. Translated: CASMEWPGGEANEKLFF.

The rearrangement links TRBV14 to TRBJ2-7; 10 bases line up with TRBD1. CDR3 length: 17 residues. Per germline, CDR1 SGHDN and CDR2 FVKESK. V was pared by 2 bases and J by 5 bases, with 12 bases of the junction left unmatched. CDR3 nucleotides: TGTGCCAGCAGCCAACGTCAGTCCGGGACAGGGGTCCACGAGCAGTACTTC. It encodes CASSQRQSGTGVHEQYF.

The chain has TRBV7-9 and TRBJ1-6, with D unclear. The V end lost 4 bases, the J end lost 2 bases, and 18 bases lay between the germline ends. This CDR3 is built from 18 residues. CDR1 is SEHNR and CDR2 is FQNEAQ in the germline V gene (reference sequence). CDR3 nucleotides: TGTGCCAGCAGCTCCCCCCCCGGACTGAACGCCTATAATTCACCCCTCCACTTT. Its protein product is CASSSPPGLNAYNSPLHF.

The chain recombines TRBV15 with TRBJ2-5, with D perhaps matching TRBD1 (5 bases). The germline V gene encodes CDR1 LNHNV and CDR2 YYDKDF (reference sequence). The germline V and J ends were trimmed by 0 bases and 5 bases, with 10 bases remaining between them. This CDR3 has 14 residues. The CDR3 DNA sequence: TGTGCCACCAGCAGAGATCCAGGGTTGGAGACCCAGTACTTC. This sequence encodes CATSRDPGLETQYF.

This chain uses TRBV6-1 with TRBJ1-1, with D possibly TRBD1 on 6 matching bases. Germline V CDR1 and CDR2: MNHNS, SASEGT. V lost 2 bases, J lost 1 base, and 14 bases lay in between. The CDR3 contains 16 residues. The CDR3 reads CASSERFGTPNTEAFF. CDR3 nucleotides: TGTGCCAGCAGTGAAAGGTTTGGGACACCGAACACTGAAGCTTTCTTT.

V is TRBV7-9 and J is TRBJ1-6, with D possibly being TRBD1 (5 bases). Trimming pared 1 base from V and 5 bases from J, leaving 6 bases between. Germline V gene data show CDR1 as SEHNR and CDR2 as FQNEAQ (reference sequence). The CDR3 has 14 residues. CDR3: CASSLGRDNSPLHF. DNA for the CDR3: TGTGCCAGCAGCTTAGGCAGGGATAATTCACCCCTCCACTTT.

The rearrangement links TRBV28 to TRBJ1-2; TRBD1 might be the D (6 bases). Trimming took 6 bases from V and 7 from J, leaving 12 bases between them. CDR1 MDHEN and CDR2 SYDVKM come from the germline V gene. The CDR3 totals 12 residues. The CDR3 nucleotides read TGTGCCAGCAGGGGGCAGGGGCTTGGCTACACCTTC. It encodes CASRGQGLGYTF.

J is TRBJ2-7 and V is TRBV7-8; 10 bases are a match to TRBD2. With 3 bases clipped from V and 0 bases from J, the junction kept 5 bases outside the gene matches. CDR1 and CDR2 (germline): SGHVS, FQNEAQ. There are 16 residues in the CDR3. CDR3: CASSFGLADSSYEQYF. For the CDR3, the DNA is TGTGCCAGCAGCTTCGGACTAGCGGATAGCTCCTACGAGCAGTACTTC.